The source of this T cell receptor beta chain is a study of CD8 T cells in Susac syndrome. CDR1 is SGDLS, CDR2 YYNGEE, per germline. Losses at the gene ends were 3 bases for V and 1 base for J; bases not matched to a gene: 4. The CDR3 covers 15 residues. Random hexamers were used to reverse transcribe the RNA input (roughly 0.5 to 1 ug). TCRdb itself ran the immunoSEQ multiplex PCR reads through MiXCR, one entry per CDR3 protein. The profile shows 85,000 to 130,000 distinct CDR3 sequences, approximately 93% of them singletons. The clonotype originates from a human donor with Susac syndrome. The rearrangement links TRBV9 to TRBJ1-1, with 9 bases that match TRBD1. Material: CD8+ T cells from PBMCs. The CDR3 region is CASSGGTGRNTEAFF. The CDR3 DNA reads as TGTGCCAGCAGCGGAGGGACAGGGCGGAACACTGAAGCTTTCTTT.